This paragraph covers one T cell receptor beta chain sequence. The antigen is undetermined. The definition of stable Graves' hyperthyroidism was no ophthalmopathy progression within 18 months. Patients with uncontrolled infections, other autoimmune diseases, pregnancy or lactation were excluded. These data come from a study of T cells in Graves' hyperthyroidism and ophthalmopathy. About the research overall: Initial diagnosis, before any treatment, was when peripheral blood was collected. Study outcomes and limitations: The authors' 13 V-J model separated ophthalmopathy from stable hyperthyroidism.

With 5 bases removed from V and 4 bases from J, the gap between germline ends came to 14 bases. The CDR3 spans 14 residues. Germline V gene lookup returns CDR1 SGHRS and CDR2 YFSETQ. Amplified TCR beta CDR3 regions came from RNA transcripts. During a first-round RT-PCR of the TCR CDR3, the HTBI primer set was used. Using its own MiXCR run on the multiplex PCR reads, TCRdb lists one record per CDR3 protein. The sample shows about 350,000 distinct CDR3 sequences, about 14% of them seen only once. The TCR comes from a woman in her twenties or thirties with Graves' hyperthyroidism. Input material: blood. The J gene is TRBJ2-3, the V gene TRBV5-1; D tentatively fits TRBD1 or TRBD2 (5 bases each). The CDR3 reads CASRPGPAADTQYF. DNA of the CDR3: TGCGCCAGCAGACCGGGGCCAGCGGCAGATACGCAGTATTTT.